This TCR beta chain was sequenced for a study of Ad26.COV2.S vaccination and SARS-CoV-2 variants. This sample's treatment: over 15 received Ad26.COV2.S at low or high dose, single or two shots; about 5 received placebo; per-sample allocation not given. Specimens were obtained on day 63 following the first vaccine or placebo injection. Repertoires were generated with immunoSEQ multiplex PCR, while TCRdb's copy carries only in-frame clones and drops some. The repertoire holds some 270,000 clones, with 70% to 90% as singletons. In the case of this clone: Its antigen is still unknown.

Overall study results and limits: Recipients of vaccine and of placebo showed similar breadth of their non-spike TCR repertoires.

The sample in question was peripheral blood, obtained in a trial of Ad26.COV2.S vaccine versus placebo. This TCR was recovered from a person aged 18-60 years who received the Ad26.COV2.S COVID-19 vaccine or a placebo.

The CDR3 region is CASSYPRGGLYTEAFF. Written as DNA, the CDR3 is TGTGCCAGCAGTTACCCTCGAGGGGGGTTATACACTGAAGCTTTCTTT. The chain joins TRBV6-2 or TRBV6-3 to TRBJ1-1, with D tentatively TRBD1 (6 bases). V was cut by 2 bases and J by 3 bases, with 16 bases left in between. This CDR3 has 16 residues. Germline CDR1 and CDR2: MNHEY and SVGEGT.